The 13 T cell receptor beta chains presented below share a single source sample, sequenced in a study of blood T cell repertoires in COVID-19. Data came from immunoSEQ multiplex PCR; TCRdb stores just in-frame clones and leaves some out. This table holds 150,000 to 200,000 clones, around 80% found once. The sequenced sample consisted of PBMCs or T cells enriched from blood (not recorded which). The origin of the receptors is a woman aged 50 to 65 with acute COVID-19.

J is TRBJ2-5 and V is TRBV7-2, with TRBD2 identical over 8 bases. Germline V gene data show CDR1 as SGHTA and CDR2 as FQGNSA. The ends lost 4 bases at V and 2 bases at J; junction bases unmatched: 6. The CDR3 contains 15 residues. The CDR3 sequence: CASSSRLASQETQYF. The CDR3 DNA reads TGTGCCAGCAGCTCTCGACTAGCGTCACAAGAGACCCAGTACTTC.

The chain carries TRBV2 and TRBJ1-1; D is perhaps TRBD1 (5 bases). The CDR3 spans 14 residues. Germline loops: CDR1 SNHLY, CDR2 FYNNEI. V lost 7 bases and J lost 5, with 17 bases in between. CDR3 nucleotide sequence: TGTGCCAGCATGACAGCTTCGTTAGGAACTGAAGCTTTCTTT. As protein: CASMTASLGTEAFF.

This chain connects TRBV27 to TRBJ1-3, with 7 nucleotides matching TRBD1. The V and J ends lost 5 bases and 2 bases, in that order; junction bases with no gene match: 3. This CDR3 is built from 14 residues. CDR1 is MNHEY, CDR2 SMNVEV, per germline (reference sequence). CDR3 coding DNA: TGTGCCAGCAGTCCGCAGGGGGCTGGAAACACCATATATTTT. This sequence encodes CASSPQGAGNTIYF.

The chain is built from TRBV6-4 and TRBJ1-1, with TRBD1 identical over 10 bases. Germline V gene lookup returns CDR1 MRHNA and CDR2 SNTAGT. The CDR3 is 13 residues long. J lost 5 bases, V lost 4 bases, and 1 base had no gene match. CDR3 DNA sequence: TGTGCCAGCAGTGGGGACAGGGGTACTGAAGCTTTCTTT. Its translation is CASSGDRGTEAFF.

The chain links TRBV28 to TRBJ2-5, with 7 bases that match TRBD2. Germline lookup yields CDR1 MDHEN and CDR2 SYDVKM. V trimming: 8 bases; J trimming: 2 bases; junction bases outside the gene matches: 14. CDR3 length: 16 amino acids. The CDR3 DNA reads TGTGCCAGCTCTAACCCGCGGGGGTTAGCGCAAGAGACCCAGTACTTC. As protein: CASSNPRGLAQETQYF.

The V call is TRBV7-2, the J call TRBJ2-3; D might be TRBD1 (5 bases). V gave up 5 bases and J gave up 6 bases, with 9 bases separating them. The CDR3 has 12 residues. In germline, CDR1 is SGHTA, CDR2 FQGNSA. CDR3 amino acids: CASSLNRDTQYF. The CDR3 bases are TGTGCCAGCAGCCTCAACAGGGATACGCAGTATTTT.

The J gene is TRBJ1-1, the V gene TRBV19; TRBD1 might be the D (5 bases). There are 14 residues in the CDR3. V dropped 7 bases and J dropped 6 bases, with 18 bases sitting between them. The germline gives CDR1 LNHDA, CDR2 SQIVND (reference sequence). The CDR3 DNA is TGTGCCAGTACCAATGAGGCAGGGAATGCTGAAGCTTTCTTT. Translation gives CASTNEAGNAEAFF. The full variable domain, rest sourced from reference TRBV19 and TRBJ1-1, is DGGITQSPKYLFRKEGQNVTLSCEQNLNHDAMYWYRQDPGQGLRLIYYSQIVNDFQKGDIAEGYSVSREKKESFPLTVTSAQKNPTAFYLCASTNEAGNAEAFFGQGTRLTVV.

This chain links TRBV7-8 with TRBJ1-3, with TRBD1 matching 11 bases. The CDR3 loop spans 19 amino acids. The V segment lost 6 bases and the J segment 4 bases; nucleotides outside the gene matches: 17. In germline, CDR1 is SGHVS, CDR2 FQNEAQ. This CDR3 is CASRPTGTGGFTLGNTIYF. The CDR3 DNA follows: TGTGCCAGCAGGCCGACCGGGACAGGGGGGTTTACTCTCGGAAACACCATATATTTT.

This clone was found a few times. The rearrangement uses TRBV9 and TRBJ1-2; no reliable D call. With 2 bases removed from V and 2 bases from J, the gap between germline ends came to 13 bases. Germline V CDR1 and CDR2: SGDLS, YYNGEE. This CDR3 comprises 15 residues. Here the CDR3 DNA reads TGTGCCAGCAGCGTGTGGGAGAATCACAACTATGGCTACACCTTC. This translates into CASSVWENHNYGYTF.

The CDR3 loop reads CASSSEEGQDYGYTF. Written as DNA, the CDR3 is TGTGCCAGCAGCTCCGAGGAGGGGCAGGACTATGGCTACACCTTC. The V call is TRBV7-9, the J call TRBJ1-2; possible D gene TRBD1, 5 bases. The CDR3 length is 15 residues. Germline lookup yields CDR1 SEHNR and CDR2 FQNEAQ (reference sequence). Trimming removed 4 bases from V and 3 bases from J, with 15 bases in between. Looking up the rest from reference TRBV7-9 and TRBJ1-2 gives the full variable domain: DTGVSQNPRHKITKRGQNVTFRCDPISEHNRLYWYRQTLGQGPEFLTYFQNEAQLEKSRLLSDRFSAERPKGSFSTLEIQRTEQGDSAMYLCASSSEEGQDYGYTFGSGTRLTVV.

The chain couples TRBV6-2 or TRBV6-3 to TRBJ1-5; 9 bases are shared with TRBD1. This CDR3 contains 14 residues. CDR1 and CDR2 (germline): MNHEY, SVGEGT. The V segment lost 6 bases and the J segment 7 bases; nucleotides outside the gene matches: 7. For the CDR3, the DNA is TGTGCCAGCAGCGGGACAGGGAATTTACAGCCCCAGCATTTT. Translating gives CASSGTGNLQPQHF.

The genes are TRBV7-2 and TRBJ2-1; 9 nucleotides align to TRBD2. Germline V CDR1 and CDR2: SGHTA, FQGNSA. The CDR3 extends over 17 amino acids. V shed 1 base and J 3 bases; nucleotides not matched to a gene: 7. CDR3 sequence: CASSLEGSGGFYNEQFF. The CDR3 DNA sequence: TGTGCCAGCAGCTTAGAGGGGAGCGGGGGGTTCTACAATGAGCAGTTCTTC.

In nucleotides, the CDR3 is TGTGCCAGCAGTTACCGCGGACAGAGCCCAAGAGATACGCAGTATTTT. Translation: CASSYRGQSPRDTQYF. The V call is TRBV6-5, the J call TRBJ2-3; D may be TRBD1 (6 bases). This CDR3 comprises 16 residues. Germline V gene data show CDR1 as MNHEY and CDR2 as SVGAGI. The V gene lost 2 bases and the J gene lost 5 bases, with 17 bases spanning the gap.